This TCR beta chain appears in the sequencing data of a study of blood T cell repertoires in COVID-19 (dated by TCRdb to about 2020). Looking at the study overall: Samples covering the acute and convalescent phases of COVID-19 were provided by collaborators in the United States, Italy and Spain. The material from the prospective study consisted of cDNA or gDNA derived from T cells, B-cell-depleted T cells, or PBMCs. Deeply sampled blood TCRbeta repertoires from subjects exposed to, actively infected with, or recovered from COVID-19 were included in the dataset. The repertoires were released in a freely available public database meant as a resource for research on the immune response to SARS-CoV-2. Samples were obtained from the ongoing ImmuneRACE study (first 160 participants) and from over a thousand subjects provided by 6 global collaborators. A de-identified subject ID, COVID-19 status, age in years and sex were almost always included in the sample metadata. Where available, HLA class I and class II types were obtained from metadata supplied by the sample provider rather than from assay-based typing.

For this clone: Its cognate antigen has yet to be identified. Nothing much larger sits one base from this clone, and base qualities are not available.

The collaborating institutions used their own protocols to collect whole blood in K2EDTA tubes. For TCRbeta analysis, collaborators shipped samples in one of three forms: frozen whole blood, isolated PBMCs, or DNA extracted from either of those sample types. Broad study findings and their caveats: The quantity of clinical and demographic metadata differed by source and by participant and was supplied without curation.

From the cysteine through the phenylalanine, the CDR3 covers 16 amino acids. Of the read, only the CDR3 DNA is kept; its 48 bases are in frame from base 1. The germline V gene yields SGDLS for CDR1 and YYNGEE for CDR2. V is reduced by 0 bases and J by 5 bases, leaving a spacing of 14 bases between them. TCRbeta CDR3 regions were amplified from genomic DNA using the immunoSEQ Assay, a bias-controlled multiplex PCR. Processing in the source paper ran as follows. Nucleated cell counts per sample were estimated from amplification of reference gene primers within the assay. To quantify the absolute abundance of each unique TCRbeta CDR3 rearrangement, sequence reads were collapsed and filtered. For each sample, productive Simpson clonality was calculated by taking the square root of Simpson's diversity index across productive rearrangements. TCRdb's version of the immuneACCESS table is confined to in-frame rearrangements and falls short of the full clone set. An unresolved V gene accounts for under half of the shortfall where checked; the remainder is of unknown origin. That table furnishes V, J and clone size, whereas the DNA furnished D and trimming. This sample is represented by 91,000 or so clones; 75% to 95% of them were singletons. Roughly 3.9% of the sample is held by the ten biggest clonotypes.

The chain joins TRBV9 to TRBJ2-2; 6 matching bases give a weak D call of TRBD1. The origin of this receptor is a woman in her 50s in a cohort sampled during active COVID-19. The source material was peripheral blood. This receptor has the CDR3 CASSVDQGRSTGELFF. In nucleotides, the sequence is TGTGCCAGCAGCGTAGACCAGGGGCGGAGTACCGGGGAGCTGTTTTTT.